The 26 T cell receptor beta chains below all came from one sample that was sequenced in a study of T-cell memory formation after mild COVID-19. MiXCR, applied by TCRdb to the 5' RACE reads, yields one record per CDR3 protein. The sample yields about 350,000 distinct CDR3 sequences, roughly an eighth seen once. Sequenced: PBMCs or a T cell subset sorted from them (not recorded which). The receptors here all came from a man aged 18 to 30 who had mild COVID-19 (a few samples of this study predate the infection). Cell type and time point are not known.

This chain links TRBV6-5 with TRBJ1-3; D is possibly TRBD1 (6 bases). This CDR3 has 16 amino acids. CDR1 and CDR2 from the germline V gene are MNHEY and SVGAGI. V was trimmed by 0 bases and J by 3 bases, leaving 12 bases between them. Written as DNA, the CDR3 is TGTGCCAGCAGTTACTCAGGGGGGCAAGGTGGAAACACCATATATTTT. Residues: CASSYSGGQGGNTIYF.

The rearrangement uses TRBV28 and TRBJ2-7; TRBD1 or TRBD2 may be the D gene (5 bases each). This CDR3 region has 14 residues. Germline V CDR1 and CDR2: MDHEN, SYDVKM. V dropped 4 bases and J dropped 3 bases, with 13 bases sitting between them. CDR3 amino acids: CASSSPGTVYEQYV. The CDR3 region has the DNA TGTGCCAGCAGTTCGCCCGGGACGGTCTACGAGCAGTACGTC.

This clonotype was seen only a few times. This chain connects TRBV29-1 to TRBJ1-4; D might be TRBD1 (5 bases). Germline CDR1 reads SQVTM; CDR2 reads ANQGSEA. V was clipped by 7 bases and J by 7 bases, with 16 bases between them. This CDR3 is built from 13 residues. CDR3 residues: CSAARQGIEKLFF. CDR3 nucleotide sequence: TGCAGCGCAGCACGGCAGGGTATTGAAAAACTGTTTTTT.

J is TRBJ1-5 and V is TRBV7-8; D gene uncertain. The CDR3 is made up of 17 amino acids. CDR1 and CDR2 from the germline V gene are SGHVS and FQNEAQ. Trimming took 5 bases from V and 2 from J, leaving 19 bases between them. DNA for the CDR3: TGTGCCAGCAGCCCGCTGACTGTCAATAGCCGCAATCAGCCCCAGCATTTT. Protein product: CASSPLTVNSRNQPQHF. The full variable domain, with the rest looked up from reference TRBV7-8 and TRBJ1-5, is GAGVSQSPRYKVAKRGQDVALRCDPISGHVSLFWYQQALGQGPEFLTYFQNEAQLDKSGLPSDRFFAERPEGSVSTLKIQRTQQEDSAVYLCASSPLTVNSRNQPQHFGDGTRLSIL.

The table lists this clonotype with a few counts. J is TRBJ2-1 and V is TRBV7-9, with 9 bases identical to TRBD1. The CDR3 length is 14 residues. Germline CDR1 SEHNR, CDR2 FQNEAQ (reference sequence). Germline trimming cut 4 bases from V and 8 bases from J; bases unmatched to any gene: 6. The CDR3 spells CASSSRQGGHEQFF. CDR3 DNA: TGTGCCAGCAGCTCCAGACAGGGGGGACATGAGCAGTTCTTC. The full variable domain, in which reference TRBV7-9 and TRBJ2-1 provide the parts outside the CDR3, is DTGVSQNPRHKITKRGQNVTFRCDPISEHNRLYWYRQTLGQGPEFLTYFQNEAQLEKSRLLSDRFSAERPKGSFSTLEIQRTEQGDSAMYLCASSSRQGGHEQFFGPGTRLTVL.

This clonotype was counted many times. The V and J genes are TRBV4-3 and TRBJ2-3, with 8 nucleotides matching TRBD2. The CDR3 contains 16 residues. Germline trimming cut 4 bases from V and 6 bases from J; bases unmatched to any gene: 12. Per germline, CDR1 LGHNA and CDR2 YSLEER. The CDR3 sequence is CASSPRRGGGSDTQYF. The DNA for the CDR3 is TGCGCCAGCAGCCCCCGACGGGGGGGCGGGTCGGATACGCAGTATTTT.

This clonotype has more than one count but fewer than ten. The chain recombines TRBV4-1 with TRBJ1-1; D might be TRBD1 (6 bases). V was cut by 0 bases and J by 11 bases, with 13 bases left in between. The CDR3 consists of 13 residues. CDR1 is MGHRA, CDR2 YSYEKL, per germline. In nucleotides, the CDR3 is TGCGCCAGCAGCCAAGATAGGGGGGTAGTCGCTTTCTTT. This translates into CASSQDRGVVAFF.

This clonotype was found a few times. This chain uses TRBV6-5 with TRBJ1-1; TRBD1 matches at 10 bases. CDR3 length: 12 residues. The ends lost 11 bases at V and 6 bases at J; junction bases unmatched: 6. Germline-derived CDR1 and CDR2 are MNHEY and SVGAGI. CDR3 nucleotide sequence: TGTGCCGGGGACAGGGGAACAGCTGAAGCTTTCTTT. Translation gives CAGDRGTAEAFF.

This clonotype has ten or more counts. The gene calls are TRBV27 and TRBJ2-1, with D perhaps TRBD1 or TRBD2 (6 bases each). This CDR3 is built from 16 residues. Germline CDR1 MNHEY, CDR2 SMNVEV (reference sequence). The V end lost 0 bases, the J end lost 8 bases, and 17 bases lay between the germline ends. The CDR3 spells CASSLSKGGMSDEQFF. The CDR3 nucleotides read TGTGCCAGCAGTTTATCGAAGGGGGGAATGAGTGATGAGCAGTTCTTC.

The rearrangement links TRBV24-1 to TRBJ1-2; 9 nucleotides align to TRBD1. Per the germline V gene, CDR1 is KGHDR and CDR2 is SFDVKD. The CDR3 spans 14 residues. Unmatched junction bases numbered 5, after V lost 7 bases and J lost 3 bases. For the CDR3, the DNA is TGTGCCACCAGCCCTGGGGACAGGGACTATGGCTACACCTTC. Protein sequence: CATSPGDRDYGYTF.

The chain has TRBV14 and TRBJ2-3; possibly TRBD2 for D (5 bases). V was pared by 8 bases and J by 6 bases, with 12 bases between. Per the germline V gene, CDR1 is SGHDN and CDR2 is FVKESK. The CDR3 has 12 amino acids. In nucleotides, the CDR3 is TGTGCCAGCGCCTCCTCGGGGGATACGCAGTATTTT. Translation: CASASSGDTQYF.

This clonotype appeared a few times. The rearrangement uses TRBV7-2 and TRBJ2-1; weak D call: TRBD1 (5 bases). Between the trimmed V and J ends, which lost 5 bases and 4 bases, there was a span of 9 bases. Germline-derived CDR1 and CDR2 are SGHTA and FQGNSA. The CDR3 consists of 13 residues. The CDR3 region is CASSGQWYNEQFF. In nucleotides, the CDR3 is TGTGCCAGCAGCGGACAATGGTACAATGAGCAGTTCTTC.

The V call is TRBV13, the J call TRBJ2-1, with D possibly matching TRBD2 (5 bases). The CDR3 runs to 15 residues. Germline loops: CDR1 PRHDT, CDR2 FYEKMQ (reference sequence). V gave up 5 bases and J gave up 8 bases, with 19 bases separating them. CDR3 amino acids: CASSAQTGSGYEQFF. Here the CDR3 DNA reads TGTGCCAGCAGCGCCCAGACGGGGAGTGGTTATGAGCAGTTCTTC.

The V gene is TRBV7-2, the J gene TRBJ2-3; TRBD2 might be the D (7 bases). Trimming shortened V by 4 bases and J by 9 bases, and 17 bases separated the two germline ends. CDR3 length equals 14 residues. Per germline, CDR1 SGHTA and CDR2 FQGNSA. The CDR3, as DNA: TGTGCCAGCAGCTCCAATGCGGGGGCCGGGACGCAGTATTTT. Protein sequence: CASSSNAGAGTQYF. The full variable domain, its missing parts supplied by reference TRBV7-2 and TRBJ2-3, is GAGVSQSPSNKVTEKGKDVELRCDPISGHTALYWYRQSLGQGLEFLIYFQGNSAPDKSGLPSDRFSAERTGGSVSTLTIQRTQQEDSAVYLCASSSNAGAGTQYFGPGTRLTVL.

This clonotype has just a few counts. The rearrangement links TRBV19 to TRBJ1-6; D is undetermined. CDR3 length equals 15 residues. Germline assignment: CDR1 LNHDA and CDR2 SQIVND (reference sequence). V was pared by 6 bases and J by 0 bases, with 9 bases between. The DNA for the CDR3 is TGTGCCAGTAGCTACGGGGTCTCCTATAATTCACCCCTCCACTTT. This encodes CASSYGVSYNSPLHF.

This clonotype was seen more than once but under ten times. V and J are TRBV5-5 and TRBJ2-1, with 11 bases matching TRBD1. V shed 3 bases and J 5 bases; nucleotides not matched to a gene: 4. This CDR3 spans 15 amino acids. Per the germline V gene, CDR1 is SGHKS and CDR2 is YYEKEE (reference sequence). The DNA for the CDR3 is TGTGCCAGCAGCTCTCCGGGACAGGGGGACAATGAGCAGTTCTTC. Translating it yields CASSSPGQGDNEQFF. Combining the CDR3 with reference TRBV5-5 and TRBJ2-1 gives the whole variable domain DAGVTQSPTHLIKTRGQQVTLRCSPISGHKSVSWYQQVLGQGPQFIFQYYEKEERGRGNFPDRFSARQFPNYSSELNVNALLLGDSALYLCASSSPGQGDNEQFFGPGTRLTVL.

The V call is TRBV5-5, the J call TRBJ1-6; D is unresolved. The ends were cut back, 4 bases at V and 7 bases at J, with 18 bases in the middle. The CDR3 loop spans 16 amino acids. The germline V gene encodes CDR1 SGHKS and CDR2 YYEKEE (reference sequence). CDR3 coding DNA: TGTGCCAGCAGCCTTCGTTCCGATCACGCGAATTCACCCCTCCACTTT. It specifies CASSLRSDHANSPLHF. The complete variable domain, with remaining parts taken from reference TRBV5-5 and TRBJ1-6, reads DAGVTQSPTHLIKTRGQQVTLRCSPISGHKSVSWYQQVLGQGPQFIFQYYEKEERGRGNFPDRFSARQFPNYSSELNVNALLLGDSALYLCASSLRSDHANSPLHFGNGTRLTVT.

The genes are TRBV7-2 and TRBJ2-7; possible D gene TRBD2, 6 bases. Germline CDR1 SGHTA, CDR2 FQGNSA. The CDR3 runs 12 residues. Between the trimmed V and J ends, which lost 4 bases and 6 bases, there was a span of 10 bases. CDR3 protein: CASSWGGGEQYF. In DNA, the CDR3 is TGTGCCAGCAGCTGGGGAGGTGGCGAGCAGTACTTC.

Ten or more counts support this clonotype. The V gene is TRBV6-2 or TRBV6-3, the J gene TRBJ1-4, with no clear D. V lost 5 bases and J lost 6, with 7 bases in between. Per germline, CDR1 MNHEY and CDR2 SVGEGT. This CDR3 is 12 amino acids long. The CDR3 region is CASSPADEKLFF. The CDR3 bases are TGTGCCAGCAGTCCCGCGGATGAAAAACTGTTTTTT.

The gene calls are TRBV28 and TRBJ1-1; D is undetermined. The V gene lost 2 bases and the J gene lost 7 bases, with 11 bases spanning the gap. Germline V lookup: CDR1 MDHEN, CDR2 SYDVKM. This CDR3 contains 13 residues. DNA of the CDR3: TGTGCCAGCAGTTTAAGTATGGACCGTGAAGCTTTCTTT. It translates to CASSLSMDREAFF.

The chain is built from TRBV7-2 and TRBJ2-3; TRBD2 agrees at 14 bases. The CDR3 is 17 amino acids. Germline lookup yields CDR1 SGHTA and CDR2 FQGNSA. J gave up 4 bases and V 6 bases, and 9 bases lay outside the gene matches. CDR3 sequence: CASSSTSGGAGSDTQYF. CDR3 bases: TGTGCCAGCAGTTCGACTAGCGGGGGGGCAGGCTCAGATACGCAGTATTTT.

A few counts support this clonotype. CDR3 residues: CASSPRPGNEETQYF. Written as DNA, the CDR3 is TGTGCCAGCAGCCCCCGTCCGGGCAACGAAGAGACCCAGTACTTC. This chain joins TRBV5-5 and TRBJ2-5; no reliable D call. The CDR3 is 15 residues long. CDR1 is SGHKS and CDR2 is YYEKEE in the germline V gene (reference sequence). Deletions cut 4 bases from V and 3 bases from J, with 16 bases between.

The chain couples TRBV25-1 to TRBJ1-4; TRBD1 might be the D (5 bases). V was clipped by 6 bases and J by 0 bases, with 17 bases between them. Per the germline V gene, CDR1 is MGHDK and CDR2 is SYGVNS. The CDR3 totals 17 residues. Here the CDR3 reads CASRKNTGVATNEKLFF. The CDR3 coding sequence is TGTGCCAGCAGGAAAAATACAGGAGTTGCAACTAATGAAAAACTGTTTTTT. The whole variable domain, remainder taken from reference TRBV25-1 and TRBJ1-4, is EADIYQTPRYLVIGTGKKITLECSQTMGHDKMYWYQQDPGMELHLIHYSYGVNSTEKGDLSSESTVSRIRTEHFPLTLESARPSHTSQYLCASRKNTGVATNEKLFFGSGTQLSVL.

The chain combines TRBV7-3 with TRBJ2-1, with 7 bases lining up with TRBD2. V trimming: 5 bases; J trimming: 7 bases; junction bases outside the gene matches: 11. The CDR3 length is 15 residues. Germline V gives CDR1 SGHTA, CDR2 FQGTGA. CDR3 region: CASSPTVSGGNEQFF. CDR3 nucleotide sequence: TGTGCCAGCAGCCCCACAGTTTCGGGGGGTAATGAGCAGTTCTTC.

The chain has TRBV5-1 and TRBJ2-3; D remains unclear. Germline CDR1 and CDR2: SGHRS and YFSETQ. The CDR3 length is 13 residues. Trimming cost V 0 bases and J 6 bases, with 8 bases left between them. In DNA, the CDR3 is TGCGCCAGCAGCTTGGGATTCCTGGATACGCAGTATTTT. Encoded protein: CASSLGFLDTQYF.

This clonotype has at least ten counts. V is TRBV27 and J is TRBJ1-6; no clear D. The CDR3 runs to 14 residues. CDR1 is MNHEY, CDR2 SMNVEV, per germline (reference sequence). Between the trimmed V and J ends, which lost 8 bases and 0 bases, there was a span of 8 bases. The CDR3 region has the DNA TGTGCCAGCCGGGAGAGCTCCTATAATTCACCCCTCCACTTT. It is translated as CASRESSYNSPLHF.